This T cell receptor (beta chain) was profiled in a study of blood T cell repertoires in COVID-19. The CDR3 extends over 15 amino acids. Trimming cost V 4 bases and J 1 base, with 13 bases left between them. CDR1 is SEHNR and CDR2 is FQNEAQ in the germline V gene (reference sequence). Only in-frame clones appear in the TCRdb table, and some are missing; sequencing was by immunoSEQ multiplex PCR. The sample lists roughly 130,000 clones; 88% were seen once. Sequenced material: peripheral blood. The chain has TRBV7-9 and TRBJ1-1; possible D gene TRBD1, 5 bases. The clonotype was recovered from a human donor with COVID-19, enrolled during active disease. The donor label of this sample is uncertain. CDR3 amino acids: CASSSLPQENTEAFF. CDR3 DNA: TGTGCCAGCAGCTCTTTACCACAGGAGAACACTGAAGCTTTCTTT. The whole variable domain, filled in from reference TRBV7-9 and TRBJ1-1, reads DTGVSQNPRHKITKRGQNVTFRCDPISEHNRLYWYRQTLGQGPEFLTYFQNEAQLEKSRLLSDRFSAERPKGSFSTLEIQRTEQGDSAMYLCASSSLPQENTEAFFGQGTRLTVV.